This T cell receptor (beta chain) was captured by sequencing in a study of early stage breast cancer tumors. Study-level background: Average read coverage per sample was roughly 9.7-fold.

Points on this clone: What it binds is not known.

Each sample had two DNA replicates, 0.5 ug blood or 1.5 ug tissue. Sequencing was performed with immunoSEQ multiplex PCR; in TCRdb, only in-frame clones are kept and a portion is missing. This table holds 69,000 or so clones, around 80% found once. Study-level findings and limits: Tumors had roughly 2.5-fold higher T cell density than normal breast.

Trimming took 1 base from V and 5 from J; bases not matched to a gene: 8. CDR3 length: 19 amino acids. CDR1 is SGHVS and CDR2 is FQNEAQ in the germline V gene. The chain carries TRBV7-8 and TRBJ2-1; 16 positions agree with TRBD2. The origin of this receptor is a person aged 35-50 years with breast cancer. The sequencing input was blood. The chain's CDR3 is CASSLVGLAGGSLNNEQFF. The CDR3 DNA is TGTGCCAGCAGCTTAGTGGGACTAGCGGGAGGGTCTTTAAACAATGAGCAGTTCTTC.